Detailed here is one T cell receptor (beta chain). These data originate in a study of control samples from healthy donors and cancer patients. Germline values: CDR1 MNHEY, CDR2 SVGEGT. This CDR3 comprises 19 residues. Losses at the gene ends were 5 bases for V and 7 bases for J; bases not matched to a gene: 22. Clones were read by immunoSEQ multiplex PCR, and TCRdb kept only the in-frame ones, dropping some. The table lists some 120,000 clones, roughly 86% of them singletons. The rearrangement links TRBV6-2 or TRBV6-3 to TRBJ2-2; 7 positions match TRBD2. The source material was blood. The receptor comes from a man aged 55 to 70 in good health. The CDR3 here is CASSSYYPSASREVGELFF. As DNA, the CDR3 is TGTGCCAGCAGTAGTTATTACCCCTCGGCTAGCCGGGAGGTCGGGGAGCTGTTTTTT.